The 10 T cell receptor beta chains below all came from one sample that was sequenced in a study of shared clonotypes between healthy human individuals. The data were produced by immunoSEQ multiplex PCR, yet TCRdb's version contains in-frame clones alone and is incomplete. This table holds 2,500,000 or so clones, over 85% found once. Input material: naive CD4+ T cells from PBMCs. Subset meaning: CD45RA+ positively selected. Receptor source: a man between 18 and 29 years old in good health. Some clones in this sample may be carry-over from other donors' samples.

This chain links TRBV11-2 with TRBJ1-2, with 7 bases aligning to TRBD1. The CDR3 contains 17 residues. The J segment lost 1 base and the V segment lost 7 bases, leaving 15 bases of the junction unmatched. Germline V lookup: CDR1 SGHAT, CDR2 FQNNGV. The chain's CDR3 is CASNIGAGQINNYGYTF. The CDR3 nucleotides read TGTGCCAGCAACATCGGGGCGGGACAGATAAATAACTATGGCTACACCTTC.

This clone has a handful of counts. This chain links TRBV18 with TRBJ2-2; D remains unclear. Per the germline V gene, CDR1 is KGHSH and CDR2 is LQKENI. V was trimmed by 3 bases and J by 1 base, leaving 6 bases between them. The CDR3 sequence is 14 residues long. In DNA form, the CDR3 reads TGTGCCAGCTCACCGGGAAAGAACACCGGGGAGCTGTTTTTT. Translation: CASSPGKNTGELFF.

The chain uses TRBV10-3 and TRBJ2-7, with TRBD1 as a possible D gene (6 bases). Per the germline V gene, CDR1 is ENHRY and CDR2 is SYGVKD. The CDR3 has 13 residues. Between the trimmed V and J ends, which lost 4 bases and 2 bases, there was a span of 9 bases. The CDR3 DNA sequence: TGTGCCATCAGTGGAGGGGGAGCCTACGAGCAGTACTTC. Translating it yields CAISGGGAYEQYF.

Details on this clone: The junction differs from germline at one of its ends, possibly a read error. Distinct nucleotide sequences in the sample also encode this CDR3. This CDR3 reads CASSPPPGETQYF. The CDR3 DNA follows: TGTGCCAGCTCCCCACCGCCCGGGGAGACCCAGTACTTC. This sequence joins TRBV18 and TRBJ2-5; unclear D gene. The germline CDR1 and CDR2 sequences are KGHSH and LQKENI. The CDR3 spans 13 residues.

J is TRBJ2-7 and V is TRBV6-1; 7 nucleotides line up with TRBD1. This CDR3 region has 15 residues. Germline lookup yields CDR1 MNHNS and CDR2 SASEGT. Trimming removed 0 bases from V and 3 bases from J; junction bases left unmatched: 5. The CDR3 region has the DNA TGTGCCAGCAGTGAAGCCTTGGGACAGAACTACGAGCAGTACTTC. Translation: CASSEALGQNYEQYF.

This clone was counted between two and nine times. The chain recombines TRBV20-1 with TRBJ1-5; D is unresolved. The CDR3 sequence is 11 residues long. Germline lookup yields CDR1 DFQATT and CDR2 SNEGSKA (reference sequence). V lost 3 bases to trimming and J lost 9 bases, with 9 bases between them. CDR3 protein: CSASTFGPQHF. CDR3 nucleotides: TGCAGTGCTAGTACCTTTGGGCCCCAGCATTTT.

The J gene is TRBJ1-4, the V gene TRBV5-1, with D possibly TRBD1 on 5 matching bases. The V and J ends lost 3 bases and 8 bases respectively, with 17 bases between them. Germline lookup yields CDR1 SGHRS and CDR2 YFSETQ. CDR3 size: 15 residues. The CDR3 region is CASSSGSSQEEKLFF. CDR3 DNA sequence: TGCGCCAGCAGCTCAGGGTCCTCCCAGGAGGAAAAACTGTTTTTT. Combining the CDR3 with reference TRBV5-1 and TRBJ1-4 gives the whole variable domain KAGVTQTPRYLIKTRGQQVTLSCSPISGHRSVSWYQQTPGQGLQFLFEYFSETQRNKGNFPGRFSGRQFSNSRSEMNVSTLELGDSALYLCASSSGSSQEEKLFFGSGTQLSVL.

This rearrangement joins TRBV27 to TRBJ1-2, with D tentatively TRBD1 (6 bases). Between the trimmed V and J ends, which lost 5 bases and 4 bases, there was a span of 17 bases. The CDR3 loop spans 15 amino acids. The germline gives CDR1 MNHEY, CDR2 SMNVEV (reference sequence). The CDR3 loop is CASSPSTGRGYGYTF. The CDR3 bases are TGTGCCAGCAGTCCATCCACCGGCAGGGGCTATGGCTACACCTTC.

The chain is built from TRBV4-1 and TRBJ2-5; D not certain. Between the trimmed V and J ends, which lost 1 base and 4 bases, there was a span of 7 bases. The CDR3 sequence is 13 residues long. Germline assignment: CDR1 MGHRA and CDR2 YSYEKL. The CDR3 DNA is TGCGCCAGCAGCCAAGGGTACAGAGAGACCCAGTACTTC. Its protein product is CASSQGYRETQYF.

CDR3 nucleotide sequence: TGTGCCAGCAGTTACACGGGAGCCGACTTAGGAGCTTTCTTT. It is translated as CASSYTGADLGAFF. This chain links TRBV6-6 with TRBJ1-1; D unclear. Per germline, CDR1 MNHNY and CDR2 SVGAGI (reference sequence). V lost 2 bases to trimming and J lost 10 bases, with 17 bases between them. This CDR3 has 14 residues.